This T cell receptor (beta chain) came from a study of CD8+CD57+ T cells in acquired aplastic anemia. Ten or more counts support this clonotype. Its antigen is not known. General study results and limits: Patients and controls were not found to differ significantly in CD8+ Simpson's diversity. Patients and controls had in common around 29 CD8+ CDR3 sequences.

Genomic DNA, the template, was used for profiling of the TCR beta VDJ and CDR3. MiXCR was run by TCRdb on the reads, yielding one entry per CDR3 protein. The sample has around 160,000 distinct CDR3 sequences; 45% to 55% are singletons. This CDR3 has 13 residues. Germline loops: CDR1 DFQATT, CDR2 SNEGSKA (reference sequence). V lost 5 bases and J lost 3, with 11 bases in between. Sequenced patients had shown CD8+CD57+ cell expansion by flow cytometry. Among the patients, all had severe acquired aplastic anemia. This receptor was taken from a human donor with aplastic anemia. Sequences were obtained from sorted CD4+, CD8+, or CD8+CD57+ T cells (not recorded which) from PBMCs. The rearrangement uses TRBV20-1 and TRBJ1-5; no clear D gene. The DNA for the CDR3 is TGCAGTGCTGTGGCGGGGTTCAATCAGCCCCAGCATTTT. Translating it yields CSAVAGFNQPQHF.